Sequencing of this T cell receptor (beta chain) was carried out in a study of T cells in Graves' hyperthyroidism and ophthalmopathy (dated by TCRdb to between 2018 and 2020). In terms of the full investigation: Peripheral blood was collected at initial diagnosis, before any treatment. TCR V-J signatures able to tell the groups apart were searched for in a discovery cohort of 90 to 100 patients, of whom 43 had Graves' ophthalmopathy and roughly 59 had stable Graves' hyperthyroidism. Prospective prediction of ophthalmopathy was tested in an independent validation cohort consisting of 18 hyperthyroidism patients and around 16 patients who later progressed to ophthalmopathy. The roughly 91 discovery patients were randomly split 7:3 into training and test sets. Thyroid tissue and blood T-cell repertoires from six Graves' hyperthyroidism patients were also compared in the study. Following sampling, methimazole starting at 30 mg daily was given to hyperthyroidism patients, and high-dose intravenous methylprednisolone was given to ophthalmopathy patients. The paper reports TCR Vbeta CDR3 sequencing of approximately 140 peripheral blood samples: some 44 ophthalmopathy, roughly 80 hyperthyroidism and around 17 progressor patients.

Remarks on this clonotype: Its antigen specificity is not known. No base-level quality is on record; no much larger clone is a single base apart.

Graves' hyperthyroidism was defined as stable when no progression to ophthalmopathy occurred over 18 months of follow-up. Hyperthyroidism patients were newly diagnosed, had a disease duration of under 2 months, and were aged 18 to 65 years. Any patient with an uncontrolled infection, another autoimmune disease, pregnancy or lactation was excluded. Diagnoses were based on clinical symptoms, serum thyroxine and TRAb, thyroid ultrasound and orbital computed tomography. PBMCs were separated from approximately 10 ml of fresh peripheral blood using Ficoll-Paque density gradient centrifugation. Trizol reagent was used to extract total RNA, and RNA quality was then checked on an Agilent 2100 Bioanalyzer. Including cysteine and phenylalanine, the CDR3 has 15 amino acids. The only DNA kept is the CDR3, 45 bases in frame from the first base. The V end loses 5 bases and the J end loses 4 bases, and a stretch of 18 bases separates them. The germline V gene sets CDR1 to ENHRY and CDR2 to SYGVKD.

Amplification of TCR beta CDR3 regions was carried out from RNA transcripts. The first round of RT-PCR for the TCR CDR3 was performed with the HTBI primer set and the Qiagen OneStep RT-PCR kit. Libraries were constructed in a second round of multiplex PCR, after which size selection and purification were performed. Libraries were sequenced paired-end with 100 bp reads on an Illumina HiSeq2000. The source study handled its data this way. Raw data were processed with SOAPnuke, discarding reads with adapters, uncalled bases, mean Phred below 15, or no exact constant-primer or identifier match. High-quality paired reads were merged with COPE v1.2.5, and unique nucleotide sequences were defined as clonotypes. Clonotypes were aligned to IMGT TRBV, TRBD and TRBJ reference segments using MiTCR v1.1. The analysis was restricted to V-J combinations with a frequency above 0.0001, which together covered about 99% of the repertoires. A TCS score was defined as the ratio of F50 (clonal expansion) to E x V (chaos), with BLOSUM62-based TCRdist applied between CDR3 peptides within each V-J. Welch's t-statistics and random forest reduced around 550 V-J features to roughly 13, which were used in a naive Bayes classifier (R e1071). Thyroid-blood repertoire similarity was quantified with the Morisita-Horn index. TCRdb reworked the public reads: Q25 trimming with fastp, MiXCR clone assembly, productive beta chains retained. Here each entry gathers all rows of one CDR3 protein and keeps the most common genes and DNA. TCRdb, rather than the study authors, made the V and J calls. Here the sample has 700,000 to 850,000 distinct CDR3 sequences; around a third occur a single time. The top ten constitute around 32% of the sample.

The research as a whole found: Sample size was not statistically predetermined, and investigators were not blinded to group allocation. During validation, the model predicted progression to ophthalmopathy a median of approximately six months ahead of onset, with roughly 65% sensitivity and 72.22% specificity. Most expanded thyroid clonotypes (frequency above 0.001) were also detected in blood, suggesting blood repertoires may reflect thyroid immune responses. A 13 V-J signature model separated ophthalmopathy from stable hyperthyroidism, with just over 85% sensitivity and 81.08% specificity in cross-validation and 80%/75% in testing.

Sequenced input: blood. The V gene is TRBV10-3 and the J gene is TRBJ2-7; the D region is possibly TRBD1 or TRBD2, each matching across 5 bases. This clonotype was sampled from a woman in her thirties or forties with Graves' hyperthyroidism. The bases read TGTGCCATCAGTTGGGCAACGGGACCGGATTACGAGCAGTACTTC. It encodes CAISWATGPDYEQYF.